A selection of T cell receptor beta chains follows, all from one sample in a study of early stage breast cancer tumors. Generated by immunoSEQ multiplex PCR, the TCRdb table keeps only in-frame clones and is missing some. The table shows 25,000 to 30,000 clones, with approximately 84% occurring only once. The sequencing input was blood. The receptors here all came from a person aged 45 to 59 with breast cancer. Both conserved end residues are part of each CDR3. D genes are given only for firm matches. The size of a clone is reported for some rows only, either as once, few or many, or as a class for expanded clones.

TRBV5-1,NA,TRBD1,TRBJ2-2,CASYQLTGTGTGELFF,TGCGCCAGCTACCAACTGACAGGGACGGGCACCGGGGAGCTGTTTTTT
TRBV5-5,NA,NA,TRBJ2-2,CASSREGPYTGELFF,TGTGCCAGCAGCCGAGAGGGACCCTACACCGGGGAGCTGTTTTTT
TRBV19,NA,TRBD1,TRBJ1-5,CASSTGGVYQSQHF,TGTGCCAGCTCAACAGGGGGAGTCTATCAGTCCCAGCATTTT
TRBV5-5,NA,NA,TRBJ2-7,CASSLRAGNEQYF,TGTGCCAGCAGCTTGCGAGCTGGGAACGAGCAGTACTTC
TRBV7-2,NA,NA,TRBJ2-7,CASSLRGGPYEQYF,TGTGCCAGCAGCCTGAGGGGTGGACCCTACGAGCAGTACTTC
TRBV4-2,NA,TRBD1,TRBJ2-3,CASSQGKGASDTQYF,TGTGCCAGCAGCCAAGGGAAGGGGGCTTCAGATACGCAGTATTTT
TRBV12-5,NA,TRBD1,TRBJ2-2,CASGLWLGQGGTGELFF,TGTGCTAGTGGTTTGTGGTTGGGACAGGGGGGTACCGGGGAGCTGTTTTTT
TRBV19,NA,TRBD2,TRBJ2-1,CASSIVTRLAGSYNEQFF,TGTGCCAGTAGTATTGTGACCAGACTAGCGGGATCCTACAATGAGCAGTTCTTC
TRBV6-6,NA,NA,TRBJ1-3,CASSNLRGSGNTIYF,TGTGCCAGCAGTAACCTCCGGGGTTCTGGAAACACCATATATTTT
TRBV9,NA,TRBD2,TRBJ2-3,CASSDSGVLTDTQYF,TGTGCCAGCAGCGATAGCGGGGTTCTCACAGATACGCAGTATTTT
TRBV6-1,NA,NA,TRBJ2-7,CASSLSGQLYEQYF,TGTGCCAGCAGTCTCAGCGGGCAGCTCTACGAGCAGTACTTC
TRBV25-1,NA,NA,TRBJ1-1,CASSDGGTEAFF,TGTGCCAGCAGTGACGGGGGGACTGAAGCTTTCTTT
TRBV11-2,NA,NA,TRBJ1-1,CASSPIPGGAGTEAFF,TGTGCCAGCAGCCCAATACCTGGTGGGGCTGGAACTGAAGCTTTCTTT
TRBV6-5,NA,NA,TRBJ1-6,CASSYAEWSYNSPLHF,TGTGCCAGCAGTTACGCGGAGTGGTCCTATAATTCACCCCTCCACTTT
TRBV5-1,NA,TRBD1,TRBJ1-2,CASSRSDRDYGYTF,TGCGCCAGCAGCCGATCGGACAGGGACTATGGCTACACCTTC
TRBV5-4,NA,NA,TRBJ2-3,CASSSEVTDTQYF,TGTGCCAGCAGCTCCGAGGTCACAGATACGCAGTATTTT
TRBV19,NA,NA,TRBJ1-5,CASSTSEYSNQPQHF,TGTGCCAGTAGTACATCAGAGTATAGCAATCAGCCCCAGCATTTT
TRBV5-4,NA,NA,TRBJ2-1,CASSLGGATQRRPLF,TGTGCCAGCAGCTTGGGGGGGGCTACCCAGCGGAGGCCCCTCTTC
TRBV5-4,NA,TRBD2,TRBJ2-4,CASSSWEGAKNIQYF,TGTGCCAGCAGCTCTTGGGAGGGGGCCAAAAACATTCAGTACTTC
TRBV6-1,NA,NA,TRBJ1-5,CASHLLRGHQPQHF,TGTGCCAGCCACCTGCTGAGGGGCCATCAGCCCCAGCATTTT
TRBV19,once,NA,TRBJ1-1,CASKTDLNTEAFF,TGTGCCAGTAAGACAGATCTGAACACTGAAGCTTTCTTT
TRBV7-6,few,NA,TRBJ1-4,CASSLAQARGNEKLFF,TGTGCCAGCAGCTTAGCCCAGGCGCGCGGTAATGAAAAACTGTTTTTT
TRBV6-5,NA,NA,TRBJ2-7,CASRKTGSYEQYF,TGTGCCAGCCGAAAGACAGGATCCTACGAGCAGTACTTC
TRBV15,NA,NA,TRBJ2-6,CATSGTSGANVLTF,TGTGCCACCAGCGGGACCTCTGGGGCCAACGTCCTGACTTTC
TRBV5-5,NA,TRBD1,TRBJ1-6,CASSARHRGANSPLHF,TGTGCCAGCAGCGCCCGGCACAGGGGCGCGAATTCACCCCTCCACTTT
TRBV5-4,NA,NA,TRBJ2-2,CASSFRSHTKAGELFF,TGTGCCAGCAGCTTCCGGTCCCATACGAAGGCCGGGGAGCTGTTTTTT
TRBV7-8,few,TRBD1,TRBJ2-7,CASSPGSGTGEGEQYF,TGTGCCAGCAGCCCTGGCTCCGGGACAGGGGAGGGCGAGCAGTACTTC
TRBV9,NA,NA,TRBJ2-1,CASSQFGGSSYNEQFF,TGTGCCAGCAGCCAGTTCGGCGGTAGCTCCTACAATGAGCAGTTCTTC
TRBV2,NA,NA,TRBJ2-7,CATSTDIEQYF,TGTGCCACCTCGACAGATATCGAGCAGTACTTC
TRBV9,once,NA,TRBJ2-1,CASSPLGGGATYNEQFF,TGTGCCAGCAGCCCACTAGGGGGCGGGGCTACCTACAATGAGCAGTTCTTC
TRBV15,NA,TRBD2,TRBJ2-1,CATSPRLAGSFEQFF,TGTGCCACCAGCCCTCGCCTAGCGGGCTCCTTTGAGCAGTTCTTC
TRBV6-6,NA,NA,TRBJ1-4,CASSYSGGEKLFF,TGTGCCAGCAGTTACTCTGGGGGGGAAAAACTGTTTTTT
TRBV5-1,once,TRBD1,TRBJ1-4,CASSLVPGGDEKLFF,TGCGCCAGCAGCTTGGTTCCAGGGGGCGATGAAAAACTGTTTTTT
TRBV2,NA,NA,TRBJ2-7,CASSEAKGTTSYEQYF,TGTGCCAGCAGTGAAGCGAAAGGGACCACTAGCTACGAGCAGTACTTC
TRBV28,NA,TRBD1,TRBJ1-1,CASRQGFGEAFF,TGTGCCAGCAGACAGGGGTTTGGCGAAGCTTTCTTT
TRBV5-6,NA,NA,TRBJ2-1,CASSLPLGSSGVREQFF,TGTGCCAGCAGCTTACCCCTAGGATCCTCAGGGGTACGTGAGCAGTTCTTC
TRBV7-3,NA,NA,TRBJ2-5,CASSLTGTAQETQYF,TGTGCCAGCAGCTTAACGGGGACGGCACAAGAGACCCAGTACTTC
TRBV30,few,NA,TRBJ1-2,CAWSVFPVTNPYGYTF,TGTGCCTGGAGTGTGTTTCCGGTCACCAACCCCTATGGCTACACCTTC
TRBV5-1,NA,NA,TRBJ1-4,CASRTGPNEKLFF,TGCGCCAGCAGAACAGGGCCTAATGAAAAACTGTTTTTT
TRBV30,NA,NA,TRBJ2-3,CAWGVLKEGSDTQYF,TGTGCCTGGGGCGTCTTAAAGGAAGGGTCAGATACGCAGTATTTT
TRBV5-1,once,NA,TRBJ1-3,CASSLSSSGNTIYF,TGCGCCAGCAGCCTGTCTAGTTCCGGAAACACCATATATTTT
TRBV21-1,once,NA,TRBJ2-2,CASSGPGAPGELFF,TGTGCCAGCAGCGGTCCTGGGGCCCCCGGGGAGCTGTTTTTT
TRBV19,NA,NA,TRBJ1-6,CASSWGSYNSPLHF,TGTGCCAGTAGTTGGGGTTCCTATAATTCACCCCTCCACTTT